This TCR beta chain was captured by sequencing in a study of T cell responses to AZD1222 COVID-19 vaccine. This clone appeared a single time. Its antigen is unknown. The data were produced by immunoSEQ multiplex PCR, yet TCRdb's version contains in-frame clones alone and is incomplete. This table holds roughly 170,000 clones, approximately 86% found once. Whole-study results and caveats: Spike as a whole was targeted by vaccine-associated CD4 TCRs, dominant at 160-218 and 743-854. Baseline serostatus was positive in only a handful of AZD1222 recipients. Spike-specific TCRs gained breadth and depth after people received two AZD1222 doses.

Germline V gene lookup returns CDR1 MDHEN and CDR2 SYDVKM. CDR3 length equals 12 residues. V shed 6 bases and J shed 8 bases, with 13 bases lying between them. The genes are TRBV28 and TRBJ1-1, with D tentatively TRBD1 (5 bases). Sequences were derived from peripheral blood, sampled on day 0 of AZD1222 vaccination. This sequence was found in an adult in good health. In DNA, the CDR3 is TGTGCCAGCAGGCCAGGGAGGTGGGAAGCTTTCTTT. Protein product: CASRPGRWEAFF. Combining the CDR3 with reference TRBV28 and TRBJ1-1 gives the whole variable domain DVKVTQSSRYLVKRTGEKVFLECVQDMDHENMFWYRQDPGLGLRLIYFSYDVKMKEKGDIPEGYSVSREKKERFSLILESASTNQTSMYLCASRPGRWEAFFGQGTRLTVV.